This entry concerns a single T cell receptor beta chain. Per germline, CDR1 SGHTA and CDR2 FQGNSA. The CDR3 has 13 residues. The ends were cut back, 5 bases at V and 6 bases at J, with 13 bases in the middle. These data come from a study of T cell repertoires in cytomegalovirus infection. TCRdb re-called the reads through MiXCR, storing one row per CDR3 protein. The sample shows about 160,000 distinct CDR3 sequences, approximately 17% of them seen only once. The TCR sequence derives from a human donor in good health (CMV status not recorded). Some clones in this sample may be carry-over from other donors' samples. This chain links TRBV7-2 with TRBJ1-2; the D gene is possibly TRBD1 (6 bases). Sample: CD8+ T cells from PBMCs. DNA for the CDR3: TGTGCCAGCAGCCTCTACCCAGGGGATGGCTACACCTTC. Translating it yields CASSLYPGDGYTF.